The 21 T cell receptor beta chains given below trace back to one sample, sequenced in a study of preoperative IRX-2 immunotherapy in early breast cancer. Profiling relied on immunoSEQ multiplex PCR, and the TCRdb table lists in-frame clones only, not all of them. Here the sample spans about 24,000 clones, 70% to 90% being singletons. The treatment: preoperative locoregional IRX-2 cytokine immunotherapy. The sequencing here drew on tumor tissue, taken after IRX-2 immunotherapy. The source of these receptors is a human donor with breast cancer.

The genes are TRBV9 and TRBJ2-4, with D maybe TRBD1 (6 bases). The germline CDR1 and CDR2 sequences are SGDLS and YYNGEE. The CDR3 extends over 17 amino acids. The V gene lost 4 bases and the J gene lost 0 bases, with 17 bases spanning the gap. The CDR3 here is CASSQQGGQLAKNIQYF. CDR3 sequence (DNA): TGTGCCAGCAGCCAACAAGGGGGACAACTAGCCAAAAACATTCAGTACTTC.

V and J are TRBV7-2 and TRBJ1-5; no definite D call. CDR3 length: 14 residues. Germline assignment: CDR1 SGHTA and CDR2 FQGNSA. The V end lost 5 bases, the J end lost 11 bases, and 19 bases lay between the germline ends. CDR3: CASSPSAPRWAQHF. CDR3 DNA: TGTGCCAGCAGCCCCAGCGCCCCGCGATGGGCCCAGCATTTT.

The rearrangement joins TRBV7-2 to TRBJ2-1, with 8 bases that match TRBD1. This CDR3 region has 14 residues. The germline V gene has CDR1 SGHTA and CDR2 FQGNSA. Trimming cost V 4 bases and J 10 bases; bases outside gene matches: 9. CDR3: CASSSGTGAGEQFF. As DNA, the CDR3 is TGTGCCAGCAGCTCCGGGACAGGCGCAGGGGAGCAGTTCTTC.

A note on this clone: The same CDR3 can be traced to other DNA sequences in this sample. The CDR3 coding sequence is TGTGCCAGTAGTATGGGGGGGATTGGCAATCAGCCCCAGCATTTT. Protein sequence: CASSMGGIGNQPQHF. The rearrangement links TRBV19 to TRBJ1-5, with D possibly matching TRBD1 (5 bases). CDR1 is LNHDA, CDR2 SQIVND, per germline (reference sequence). This CDR3 contains 15 residues. Trimming removed 3 bases at V and 2 bases at J, with 11 bases between.

J is TRBJ1-1 and V is TRBV28; a weak D match, TRBD1 (6 bases). The CDR3 runs 14 residues. Trimming removed 6 bases at V and 5 bases at J, with 16 bases between. Germline CDR1 is MDHEN and CDR2 is SYDVKM. CDR3 in amino acids: CASSPIGRGTEAFF. The CDR3 nucleotides are TGTGCCAGCAGCCCAATTGGGAGGGGGACTGAAGCTTTCTTT.

The gene calls are TRBV27 and TRBJ1-1; 8 bases map to TRBD1. Unmatched junction bases numbered 20, after V lost 8 bases and J lost 3 bases. This CDR3 has 18 residues. CDR1 and CDR2 from the germline V gene are MNHEY and SMNVEV (reference sequence). Written as DNA, the CDR3 is TGTGCCAGCCGCACGACAGGGGTTAGGATGAGGTCGGACACTGAAGCTTTCTTT. Protein: CASRTTGVRMRSDTEAFF.

This clone occurred a few times. Here the CDR3 DNA reads TGTGCCAGCAGCTTTTCCGGGGATAGAGCCGGGGAGCTGTTTTTT. It encodes CASSFSGDRAGELFF. The genes are TRBV7-9 and TRBJ2-2; D may be TRBD2 (5 bases). Trimming left V 3 bases short and J 6 bases short, with 14 bases between. This CDR3 spans 15 amino acids. Germline assignment: CDR1 SEHNR and CDR2 FQNEAQ (reference sequence).

The V gene is TRBV30, the J gene TRBJ1-2; the D is unclear. The CDR3 covers 15 residues. Germline V lookup: CDR1 GTSNPN, CDR2 SVGIG (reference sequence). The V end was cut by 1 base, the J end by 1 base, with 13 bases between. The CDR3 protein is CAWSGIISGNYGYTF. CDR3 DNA: TGTGCCTGGAGTGGAATAATCAGCGGTAACTATGGCTACACCTTC.

CDR3 DNA sequence: TGTGCCAGCAGCCAAGATATGGGCAGATCCTCCTACGAGCAGTACTTC. Protein sequence: CASSQDMGRSSYEQYF. V and J are TRBV4-2 and TRBJ2-7; D is uncertain. V lost 0 bases and J 0 bases, leaving 12 bases between the germline ends. The CDR3 length is 16 residues. CDR1 LGHNA and CDR2 YNFKEQ come from the germline V gene.

The V call is TRBV5-1, the J call TRBJ2-3, with 12 bases that match TRBD1. This CDR3 is built from 16 residues. V lost 3 bases to trimming and J lost 4 bases; unmatched junction nucleotides: 6. Germline V gene data show CDR1 as SGHRS and CDR2 as YFSETQ. Written as DNA, the CDR3 is TGCGCCAGCAGCTACGCCGGGACAGGGGGCCCAGATACGCAGTATTTT. This encodes CASSYAGTGGPDTQYF.

This clone was seen only a few times. The chain joins TRBV6-1 to TRBJ2-3; D gene unclear. CDR3 length: 14 residues. From germline, CDR1 is MNHNS and CDR2 SASEGT. Between the trimmed V and J ends, which lost 5 bases and 0 bases, there was a span of 9 bases. The CDR3 sequence: CASSQEPSTDTQYF. CDR3 DNA: TGTGCCAGCAGTCAGGAGCCTAGCACAGATACGCAGTATTTT.

The chain links TRBV30 to TRBJ1-2; D unclear. The germline V gene has CDR1 GTSNPN and CDR2 SVGIG (reference sequence). The CDR3 has 14 residues. The ends were cut back, 7 bases at V and 1 base at J, with 16 bases in the middle. The CDR3 here is CAYTYPQNNYGYTF. The CDR3 bases are TGTGCCTACACATATCCACAGAATAACTATGGCTACACCTTC. Looking up the rest from reference TRBV30 and TRBJ1-2 gives the full variable domain: SQTIHQWPATLVQPVGSPLSLECTVEGTSNPNLYWYRQAAGRGLQLLFYSVGIGQISSEVPQNLSASRPQDRQFILSSKKLLLSDSGFYLCAYTYPQNNYGYTFGSGTRLTVV.

This chain uses TRBV2 with TRBJ2-6; TRBD1 aligns across 12 bases. In germline, CDR1 is SNHLY, CDR2 FYNNEI. The CDR3 spans 17 residues. The V gene end was trimmed by 6 bases and the J gene end by 4 bases; junction bases not matched to a gene: 7. The CDR3 is CASRPGQGAVGANVLTF. The CDR3 DNA reads as TGTGCCAGCAGGCCGGGACAGGGGGCGGTAGGGGCCAACGTCCTGACTTTC.

J is TRBJ1-2 and V is TRBV11-2; 9 bases line up with TRBD1. Germline assignment: CDR1 SGHAT and CDR2 FQNNGV. The CDR3 is 12 residues long. V trimming: 6 bases; J trimming: 8 bases; junction bases outside the gene matches: 4. The CDR3 DNA reads as TGTGCCAGCAGACGGACAGGGGAAGGCTACACCTTC. Protein product: CASRRTGEGYTF.

This clone has just one count. V usage is TRBV5-8 and J usage is TRBJ2-7; TRBD2 might be the D (7 bases). Trimming took off 4 bases at V and 0 bases at J, with 11 bases between the two ends. Germline CDR1 is SGHTS and CDR2 is YDEGEE. CDR3 length: 14 amino acids. In DNA, the CDR3 is TGTGCCAGCAGCAGGGGGGGCTTCTCCTACGAGCAGTACGTC. Amino acids: CASSRGGFSYEQYV.

The chain carries TRBV9 and TRBJ2-7, with 8 bases identical to TRBD2. This CDR3 spans 17 amino acids. J was trimmed by 7 bases and V by 0 bases; bases with no gene match: 15. Germline V gene sequence: CDR1 SGDLS, CDR2 YYNGEE. CDR3 sequence: CASSVGPLIAGSREQYF. The CDR3 nucleotides are TGTGCCAGCAGCGTAGGCCCCCTCATAGCGGGGTCGCGAGAGCAGTACTTC.

The chain links TRBV2 to TRBJ2-1, with 11 bases matching TRBD2. Germline lookup yields CDR1 SNHLY and CDR2 FYNNEI. V was pared by 7 bases and J by 9 bases, with 8 bases of the junction left unmatched. CDR3 length: 14 amino acids. CDR3 nucleotides: TGTGCCAGCAACAGACTAGCGGGGCAGGCTGAGCAGTTCTTC. It specifies CASNRLAGQAEQFF.

V gene TRBV6-6 combines with J gene TRBJ2-3, with TRBD2 identical over 8 bases. Germline loops: CDR1 MNHNY, CDR2 SVGAGI (reference sequence). The CDR3 runs to 15 residues. The trim removed 7 bases at V and 6 bases at J, leaving 12 bases unmatched. The DNA of the CDR3 is TGTGCCAGCAAAGACCCCAGCGGGGGCATGGATACGCAGTATTTT. This translates into CASKDPSGGMDTQYF.

This clone was counted a single time. The rearrangement links TRBV4-1 to TRBJ2-1; 8 nucleotides match TRBD2. V lost 4 bases to trimming and J lost 0 bases; unmatched junction nucleotides: 8. The CDR3 has 17 amino acids. In germline, CDR1 is MGHRA, CDR2 YSYEKL. The CDR3 loop is CASSRGLAGGSYNEQFF. In DNA, the CDR3 is TGCGCCAGCAGCCGTGGACTAGCCGGGGGCTCCTACAATGAGCAGTTCTTC.

The V gene is TRBV14, the J gene TRBJ2-2, with D possibly TRBD1 on 6 matching bases. With 8 bases removed from V and 5 bases from J, the gap between germline ends came to 6 bases. Germline V gene data show CDR1 as SGHDN and CDR2 as FVKESK. This CDR3 comprises 11 residues. CDR3 amino acids: CASQGTGELFF. DNA for the CDR3: TGTGCCAGCCAGGGGACCGGGGAGCTGTTTTTT.

This clone appeared a few times. The rearrangement joins TRBV19 to TRBJ1-4; TRBD1 aligns across 7 bases. Germline loops: CDR1 LNHDA, CDR2 SQIVND (reference sequence). The CDR3 sequence is 15 residues long. V was pared by 3 bases and J by 3 bases, with 4 bases of the junction left unmatched. CDR3 coding DNA: TGTGCCAGTAGTATGCTGGGACAGCCTAATGAAAAACTGTTTTTT. Protein: CASSMLGQPNEKLFF.